Shown below are 25 T cell receptor beta chains from a single sample sequenced in a study of T cell changes during pregnancy in multiple sclerosis. Sequencing was performed with immunoSEQ multiplex PCR; in TCRdb, only in-frame clones are kept and a portion is missing. This repertoire shows about 60,000 clones, 90% found once; its top ten account for 2% to 2.5%. Source: peripheral blood, taken in the second trimester of pregnancy. Every receptor here comes from a female donor in good health, enrolled as a control in a pregnancy study.

The rearrangement links TRBV6-5 to TRBJ1-2; weak D call: TRBD1 (5 bases). CDR3 size: 14 residues. CDR1 is MNHEY and CDR2 is SVGAGI in the germline V gene. V lost 0 bases to trimming and J lost 8 bases, with 13 bases between them. This CDR3 reads CASSYSAGPEGYTF. The CDR3 bases are TGTGCCAGCAGTTACTCGGCGGGGCCGGAAGGCTACACCTTC.

The V and J genes are TRBV27 and TRBJ1-5, with unresolved D. The CDR3 extends over 12 amino acids. Germline lookup yields CDR1 MNHEY and CDR2 SMNVEV (reference sequence). V was pared by 6 bases and J by 4 bases, with 7 bases between. As DNA, the CDR3 is TGTGCCAGCAGGGGAGCTAATCAGCCCCAGCATTTT. As protein: CASRGANQPQHF.

The gene calls are TRBV27 and TRBJ2-1, with TRBD2 identical over 7 bases. The CDR3 is made up of 15 amino acids. The germline V gene has CDR1 MNHEY and CDR2 SMNVEV (reference sequence). Unmatched junction bases numbered 14, after V lost 2 bases and J lost 13 bases. Here the CDR3 reads CASSLPPPGGSPQFF. CDR3 DNA: TGTGCCAGCAGTTTACCTCCCCCTGGCGGGAGCCCCCAGTTCTTC.

The genes are TRBV9 and TRBJ1-2; D gene ambiguous. The V gene lost 0 bases and the J gene lost 7 bases, with 13 bases spanning the gap. This CDR3 has 14 residues. Germline CDR1 reads SGDLS; CDR2 reads YYNGEE. Here the CDR3 DNA reads TGTGCCAGCAGCGTAGGGTCTGCTGGCGGTGGCTACACCTTC. Protein: CASSVGSAGGGYTF.

The gene calls are TRBV19 and TRBJ1-5; TRBD1 might be the D (6 bases). This CDR3 spans 18 amino acids. V dropped 1 base and J dropped 4 bases, with 20 bases sitting between them. The germline gives CDR1 LNHDA, CDR2 SQIVND (reference sequence). For the CDR3, the DNA is TGTGCCAGTAGTATAGCGACAGGTCACCCCCGGCTTAATCAGCCCCAGCATTTT. Protein product: CASSIATGHPRLNQPQHF. Variable domain in full (rest from reference TRBV19 and TRBJ1-5): DGGITQSPKYLFRKEGQNVTLSCEQNLNHDAMYWYRQDPGQGLRLIYYSQIVNDFQKGDIAEGYSVSREKKESFPLTVTSAQKNPTAFYLCASSIATGHPRLNQPQHFGDGTRLSIL.

This clone has just a few counts. The chain employs TRBV9 and TRBJ1-1, with D possibly matching TRBD1 (6 bases). The germline CDR1 and CDR2 sequences are SGDLS and YYNGEE. V was cut by 1 base and J by 1 base, with 8 bases left in between. The CDR3 extends over 14 amino acids. The CDR3 nucleotides read TGTGCCAGCAGCGTACAGGGGACGAACACTGAAGCTTTCTTT. Protein: CASSVQGTNTEAFF.

The chain joins TRBV20-1 to TRBJ1-2, with a weak D call TRBD1 (6 bases). The CDR3 loop spans 11 amino acids. Germline V gene lookup returns CDR1 DFQATT and CDR2 SNEGSKA (reference sequence). V was pared by 2 bases and J by 6 bases, with 7 bases between. CDR3 coding DNA: TGCAGTGCTAGAAGACAGGATGGCTACACCTTC. Protein product: CSARRQDGYTF.

The chain links TRBV6-4 to TRBJ2-3; 10 nucleotides align to TRBD2. The J segment lost 2 bases and the V segment lost 6 bases, leaving 5 bases of the junction unmatched. Germline V gives CDR1 MRHNA, CDR2 SNTAGT. This CDR3 contains 15 residues. The CDR3: CASRAGTSDTDTQYF. CDR3 in DNA: TGTGCCAGCAGAGCCGGGACTAGCGACACAGATACGCAGTATTTT.

The chain's CDR3 is CASSLQQGAGGELFF. CDR3 coding DNA: TGTGCCAGCAGTTTACAACAGGGGGCGGGTGGGGAGCTGTTTTTT. The V gene is TRBV27, the J gene TRBJ2-2; 9 positions match TRBD1. The CDR3 has 15 amino acids. J lost 8 bases, V lost 2 bases, and 6 bases had no gene match. Germline loops: CDR1 MNHEY, CDR2 SMNVEV (reference sequence).

The V gene is TRBV6-5, the J gene TRBJ1-3; D possibly corresponds to TRBD1 (6 bases). Germline assignment: CDR1 MNHEY and CDR2 SVGAGI. The CDR3 spans 12 residues. Deletions cut 11 bases from V and 4 bases from J, with 12 bases between. The CDR3 reads CAVRGGGNTIYF. As DNA, the CDR3 is TGTGCCGTACGGGGGGGCGGAAACACCATATATTTT.

This clone was seen a single time. The J gene is TRBJ2-7, the V gene TRBV4-2; possibly TRBD2 for D (6 bases). The CDR3 covers 14 residues. In germline, CDR1 is LGHNA, CDR2 YNFKEQ. V lost 3 bases and J 5 bases, leaving 14 bases between the germline ends. CDR3 nucleotides: TGTGCCAGCAGCCAGGGGGGTCCCTGGGACGAGCAGTACTTC. This encodes CASSQGGPWDEQYF.

The chain joins TRBV4-1 to TRBJ1-2; the D is unclear. CDR1 MGHRA and CDR2 YSYEKL come from the germline V gene. The CDR3 extends over 15 amino acids. Trimming pared 0 bases from V and 4 bases from J, leaving 12 bases between. This CDR3 is CASSQERGGLYGYTF. The DNA for the CDR3 is TGCGCCAGCAGCCAAGAGAGAGGAGGACTCTATGGCTACACCTTC.

The V gene is TRBV28, the J gene TRBJ2-2, with D possibly being TRBD1 (5 bases). Trimming pared 11 bases from V and 4 bases from J, leaving 20 bases between. The germline gives CDR1 MDHEN, CDR2 SYDVKM. The CDR3 spans 15 residues. The CDR3 DNA is TGTGCCGGCGGTGGCGACAGAACTTTCACCGGGGAGCTGTTTTTT. Amino acids: CAGGGDRTFTGELFF.

The chain carries TRBV5-1 and TRBJ2-2, with 13 bases that match TRBD2. V lost 0 bases, J lost 5 bases, and 10 bases stayed unmatched. Germline V gene lookup returns CDR1 SGHRS and CDR2 YFSETQ. CDR3 size: 19 residues. DNA of the CDR3: TGCGCCAGCAGCTTGGAGCTGGGGACTAGCGGGGTTTCTACCGGGGAGCTGTTTTTT. Amino acid sequence: CASSLELGTSGVSTGELFF.

The rearrangement uses TRBV19 and TRBJ2-6; D unresolved. Germline-derived CDR1 and CDR2 are LNHDA and SQIVND (reference sequence). This CDR3 spans 16 amino acids. Trimming pared 5 bases from V and 0 bases from J, leaving 11 bases between. The chain's CDR3 is CASSVVPLSGANVLTF. The DNA of the CDR3 is TGTGCCAGTAGTGTGGTCCCACTCTCTGGGGCCAACGTCCTGACTTTC. The full variable domain, completed using reference TRBV19 and TRBJ2-6, is DGGITQSPKYLFRKEGQNVTLSCEQNLNHDAMYWYRQDPGQGLRLIYYSQIVNDFQKGDIAEGYSVSREKKESFPLTVTSAQKNPTAFYLCASSVVPLSGANVLTFGAGSRLTVL.

V and J are TRBV30 and TRBJ2-1; weak D call: TRBD1 (6 bases). The CDR3 has 12 residues. V lost 3 bases to trimming and J lost 3 bases, with 6 bases between them. Germline CDR1 reads GTSNPN; CDR2 reads SVGIG (reference sequence). The CDR3 DNA sequence: TGTGCCTGGAGCAGGGGCTACAATGAGCAGTTCTTC. Residues: CAWSRGYNEQFF.

The chain recombines TRBV5-5 with TRBJ2-1; TRBD2 matches at 13 bases. The junction had 4 bases not matched to a gene; V was cut back by 4 bases and J by 0 bases. The CDR3 covers 17 residues. CDR1 and CDR2 from the germline V gene are SGHKS and YYEKEE (reference sequence). The CDR3 reads CASSPWTSGSSYNEQFF. The CDR3 DNA is TGTGCCAGCAGCCCGTGGACTAGCGGGAGCTCCTACAATGAGCAGTTCTTC.

Here the CDR3 reads CAISDGGGTDTQYF. The CDR3, as DNA: TGTGCCATCAGTGACGGCGGTGGCACAGATACGCAGTATTTT. The chain links TRBV10-3 to TRBJ2-3; no reliable D call. Trimming left V 3 bases short and J 1 base short, with 8 bases between. Per the germline V gene, CDR1 is ENHRY and CDR2 is SYGVKD. The CDR3 runs 14 residues.

The chain joins TRBV7-9 to TRBJ1-5, with 7 bases identical to TRBD1. Germline assignment: CDR1 SEHNR and CDR2 FQNEAQ (reference sequence). The ends lost 3 bases at V and 5 bases at J; junction bases unmatched: 7. The CDR3 extends over 15 amino acids. DNA for the CDR3: TGTGCCAGCAGCTTCCCCGGGACAGATTATCAGCCCCAGCATTTT. Its translation: CASSFPGTDYQPQHF.

The chain recombines TRBV5-1 with TRBJ1-2, with 9 bases aligning to TRBD1. V lost 4 bases to trimming and J lost 6 bases; unmatched junction nucleotides: 10. Germline CDR1 is SGHRS and CDR2 is YFSETQ. CDR3 length: 15 amino acids. The CDR3 DNA reads TGCGCCAGCAGCGGGGGGACAGGGTTAATCGATGGCTACACCTTC. It translates to CASSGGTGLIDGYTF.

V is TRBV9 and J is TRBJ2-1, with D possibly matching TRBD2 (6 bases). The CDR3 totals 15 residues. CDR1 is SGDLS, CDR2 YYNGEE, per germline. Trimming removed 2 bases at V and 5 bases at J, with 14 bases between. The CDR3 loop is CASSVISGPDNEQFF. CDR3 DNA sequence: TGTGCCAGCAGCGTCATTAGCGGACCCGACAATGAGCAGTTCTTC.

The CDR3 is CASIPGTGALVSGANVLTF. The CDR3 bases are TGTGCCAGTATCCCGGGGACAGGGGCTCTAGTCTCTGGGGCCAACGTCCTGACTTTC. The rearrangement links TRBV19 to TRBJ2-6, with TRBD1 matching 10 bases. Germline V lookup: CDR1 LNHDA, CDR2 SQIVND (reference sequence). The J segment lost 0 bases and the V segment lost 7 bases, leaving 12 bases of the junction unmatched. This CDR3 comprises 19 residues. Full variable domain (remainder filled in from reference TRBV19 and TRBJ2-6): DGGITQSPKYLFRKEGQNVTLSCEQNLNHDAMYWYRQDPGQGLRLIYYSQIVNDFQKGDIAEGYSVSREKKESFPLTVTSAQKNPTAFYLCASIPGTGALVSGANVLTFGAGSRLTVL.

The genes are TRBV5-6 and TRBJ2-1, with 7 bases lining up with TRBD1. J gave up 4 bases and V 6 bases, and 10 bases lay outside the gene matches. The CDR3 runs 15 residues. The germline CDR1 and CDR2 sequences are SGHDT and YYEEEE. The CDR3 DNA reads TGTGCCAGCACCCCGGGGACAGTACTTTACAATGAGCAGTTCTTC. This sequence encodes CASTPGTVLYNEQFF.

This chain uses TRBV2 with TRBJ2-2, with a weak D call TRBD2 (7 bases). V was pared by 8 bases and J by 0 bases, with 16 bases between. The CDR3 is 16 amino acids. Germline assignment: CDR1 SNHLY and CDR2 FYNNEI. The CDR3 DNA sequence: TGTGCCAGCGCAGGATGGGAGGGGGCGAACACCGGGGAGCTGTTTTTT. It yields the protein CASAGWEGANTGELFF.

The CDR3 here is CASTPLRSGNTIYF. As DNA, the CDR3 is TGTGCCAGCACCCCCCTACGCTCTGGAAACACCATATATTTT. This chain connects TRBV6-1 to TRBJ1-3; D not resolved. CDR1 is MNHNS, CDR2 SASEGT, per germline. V was cut by 7 bases and J by 0 bases, with 10 bases left in between. There are 14 residues in the CDR3.